This TCR beta chain is from a study of T-cell memory formation after mild COVID-19. Study-wide findings and caveats: Nothing confirmed that second-wave clones peaking on day 37 were specific for SARS-CoV-2.

Worth noting for this clonotype: The antigen is unknown.

Via MiXCR, TCRdb re-called the 5' RACE reads, giving one row per CDR3 protein. The sample holds fewer than 450,000 distinct CDR3 sequences; approximately 25% are singletons and the top ten take 8.5% to 9%. This CDR3 is built from 17 residues. Germline loops: CDR1 LNHDA, CDR2 SQIVND (reference sequence). Deletions cut 3 bases from V and 4 bases from J, with 19 bases between. The chain combines TRBV19 with TRBJ1-5, with a possible D match to TRBD1 (5 bases). The receptor's source is an adult woman who had mild COVID-19 (a few samples of this study predate the infection). Cell type and time point are not known. The specimen sequenced was PBMCs or a T cell subset sorted from them (not recorded which). CDR3 amino acids: CASSMFGGGEGNQPQHF. CDR3 DNA: TGTGCCAGTAGTATGTTTGGGGGTGGGGAGGGGAATCAGCCCCAGCATTTT. Looking up the rest from reference TRBV19 and TRBJ1-5 gives the full variable domain: DGGITQSPKYLFRKEGQNVTLSCEQNLNHDAMYWYRQDPGQGLRLIYYSQIVNDFQKGDIAEGYSVSREKKESFPLTVTSAQKNPTAFYLCASSMFGGGEGNQPQHFGDGTRLSIL.